The T cell receptor beta chain under discussion was sequenced for a study of cytomegalovirus exposure and HLA in healthy donors. Study results and limitations: Many donors carried some public TCRs, although rarity characterized most TCR sequences. Cytomegalovirus-associated TCR beta chains were listed, numbering under 200.

A word on this clone: Its specificity is unknown.

Healthy bone marrow donors made up the donor group. PCR employed 60 Vbeta and 13 Jbeta primers. Assay: immunoSEQ multiplex PCR; the TCRdb copy retains only in-frame clones and omits some. The top ten hold about 1.2% of the sample, which has roughly 190,000 clones, 87% seen once. The CDR3 extends over 17 amino acids. The V gene end was trimmed by 0 bases and the J gene end by 4 bases; junction bases not matched to a gene: 8. Germline loops: CDR1 SGDLS, CDR2 YYNGEE. This sequence joins TRBV9 and TRBJ2-1; 9 nucleotides agree with TRBD2. The sequence was collected from a man aged 30-40 years in good health and CMV-seronegative. The sequencing input was PBMCs. CDR3: CASSVVVGGRGYNEQFF. DNA of the CDR3: TGTGCCAGCAGCGTAGTAGTGGGCGGGAGGGGTTACAATGAGCAGTTCTTC.